This TCR beta chain was recovered during a study of T cells after yellow fever vaccination (dated 2019 in TCRdb). In terms of the full investigation: The SMART-Seq v4 Ultra Low Input RNA kit was used to prepare libraries from fractions with low cell numbers. To track T-cell clones before and after primary and booster YFV17D yellow fever vaccination, bulk TCR alpha and beta repertoires were sequenced longitudinally. Two healthy male donors made up the cohort, one aged 18 to 29 years and the other aged 30 to 40 years. Bulk PBMC replicates and cell subsets were isolated from blood drawn at multiple timepoints before and after both primary and secondary immunization. Findings and caveats that apply to the study as a whole: Compared with the primary T-cell response, the secondary T-cell response was weaker but faster, peaking on day 5 rather than day 15. After the booster, most of the clones that had expanded following primary vaccination were detected again (approximately 96% of CD4 and around 90% of CD8), which suggests that memory was broadly maintained. A small share of clonotypes occurred in both CD4 and CD8 compartments, likely arising from convergent recombination. Only a couple of donors were included in the study, so the extent to which the findings can be generalized is limited. FACS-sorted repertoires could contain abundant contaminating clonotypes from the bulk population, so computational filtering was required.

Interpreted using the paper, the treatment or condition label stands for: live attenuated yellow fever vaccine strain. At each blood-draw timepoint, two biological replicates of bulk PBMCs were obtained. PBMCs were isolated from peripheral blood using a standard Ficoll-Paque protocol. RNA was extracted with TriZol from bulk PBMCs, CD4 and CD8 fractions, and dextramer-positive and dextramer-negative fractions. For CDR1 and CDR2, the germline V gene lists SGHRS and YFSETQ. The V end gives up 6 bases and the J end 4 bases, leaving 6 bases in the junction not matched to a gene. The CDR3, from cysteine to phenylalanine, totals 14 residues. The DNA shown is the 42-base CDR3, in frame from base 1. This clonotype was recorded a few times. There is no known antigen for this receptor. The sample holds no much larger clone one base away, and base qualities are not on file. TCR cDNA was synthesized by 5'RACE template switching, through which a universal primer site and unique molecular identifiers were introduced. Priming of cDNA synthesis was performed from both the TCR alpha and TCR beta constant segments. Two PCR steps were used to amplify libraries, with sample barcodes and sequencing adapters being added in the second step. Sequencing of libraries was performed on Illumina HiSeq 2500 (2x100 bp) or NovaSeq (2x150 bp). The study's processing was this. Demultiplexing of reads and collapsing into UMI consensus sequences were performed with MIGEC, and V(D)J alignment was carried out with MiXCR. Vaccine-responding clonotypes were identified with edgeR using replicate PBMC samples, with FDR below 0.01 and a log2 fold change above 5 up to day 15 being required. Each bulk clonotype was labeled CD4 or CD8 based on which sequenced repertoire, CD4 or CD8, contained the clonotype at higher abundance. TCRdb cleaned the public reads at Q25 with fastp, built clones with MiXCR and kept in-frame beta chains. Identical CDR3 protein sequences are pooled into one entry, listed with their most common genes and DNA. These V and J calls are TCRdb output, not the study's own analysis. For this sample the table gives 500,000 to 650,000 distinct CDR3 sequences, of which roughly a sixth were detected only once. 15% to 20% of the sample belongs to the ten largest clones.

This specimen was PBMCs, taken 5 days after the first yellow fever vaccination. The sequence joins TRBV5-1 to TRBJ2-5, with 10 middle bases fitting TRBD2. This TCR came from a man between 18 and 35 years old who received the YFV17D yellow fever vaccine. The nucleotides read TGCGCCAGCAACGTAGCGGGGGGACCAGAGACCCAGTACTTC. Translated, this is CASNVAGGPETQYF.